Listed here is a single T cell receptor beta chain. CDR3 length: 15 amino acids. CDR1 MDHEN and CDR2 SYDVKM come from the germline V gene. V lost 3 bases, J lost 7 bases, and 8 bases stayed unmatched. The data were taken from a study of T cell responses to AZD1222 COVID-19 vaccine. Clones were sequenced by immunoSEQ multiplex PCR, and TCRdb holds only the in-frame ones, with some missing. The sample has more than 75,000 clones; roughly 80% are singletons. V usage is TRBV28 and J usage is TRBJ2-7; TRBD2 matches 11 bases. The material sequenced was peripheral blood, taken 28 days after the second AZD1222 dose. The source is an adult who received the AZD1222 COVID-19 vaccine. This CDR3 is CASSLGTSGYKEQYF. The CDR3 region has the DNA TGTGCCAGCAGTTTGGGGACTAGCGGATATAAAGAGCAGTACTTC. The full variable domain, with the rest looked up from reference TRBV28 and TRBJ2-7, is DVKVTQSSRYLVKRTGEKVFLECVQDMDHENMFWYRQDPGLGLRLIYFSYDVKMKEKGDIPEGYSVSREKKERFSLILESASTNQTSMYLCASSLGTSGYKEQYFGPGTRLTVT.